The subject of this entry is one T cell receptor beta chain. Antigen specificity is unknown. CDR3 size: 14 residues. Trimming shortened V by 8 bases and J by 4 bases, and 15 bases separated the two germline ends. Germline V gene lookup returns CDR1 LNHDA and CDR2 SQIVND (reference sequence). The data are from a study of cytomegalovirus exposure and HLA in healthy donors. Study context: Some 85 million unique TCRs, all from HLA-typed donors, were included in an early release of the data.

The PCR had 60 Vbeta and 13 Jbeta primers. TCRdb's copy holds only in-frame clones and misses some; the assay was immunoSEQ multiplex PCR. The sample carries about 190,000 clones, about 80% recorded once. Findings and limits, study-wide: Among the CMV-associated chains, a few were confirmed in vitro as specific for CMV antigens.

The sample was PBMCs. This sequence was found in a woman aged 18-29 years in good health and CMV-seropositive. V is TRBV19 and J is TRBJ1-5; no definite D call. DNA of the CDR3: TGTGCCAGTTCGAATCAGGATTCGAATCAGCCCCAGCATTTT. It yields the protein CASSNQDSNQPQHF.